One and the same sample provided the 3 T cell receptor beta chains below, sequenced in a study of T-cell reconstitution after alpha-beta-depleted transplantation in children. Unique molecular identifiers were used to barcode this TCRbeta library. TCRdb passed the PCR reads through MiXCR, listing each CDR3 protein once. The table records around 580,000 distinct CDR3 sequences, about 23% of them present only once. This material consisted of PBMCs, mostly from graft donor cells, taken 360 days after TCRalphabeta/CD19-depleted stem cell transplant. The receptors stem from a boy in the first two years of life who had a stem cell transplant for acute myeloid leukemia, so the T cells may come from the graft donor.

This clonotype was counted at least ten times. J is TRBJ2-1 and V is TRBV20-1; D may be TRBD2 (6 bases). The CDR3 is 16 amino acids. V dropped 6 bases and J dropped 0 bases, with 18 bases sitting between them. Looked up from germline, CDR1 is DFQATT and CDR2 is SNEGSKA (reference sequence). The CDR3 sequence is CSAPVVAATSYNEQFF. Written as DNA, the CDR3 is TGCAGTGCCCCGGTGGTAGCGGCCACCTCCTACAATGAGCAGTTCTTC.

This chain links TRBV12-3 or TRBV12-4 with TRBJ2-7; TRBD1 matches 10 bases. The CDR3 totals 16 residues. J was trimmed by 2 bases and V by 3 bases; bases with no gene match: 7. The CDR3 spells CASSFGPGQGTYEQYF. CDR3 nucleotides: TGTGCCAGCAGTTTCGGGCCGGGACAGGGGACCTACGAGCAGTACTTC.

This clonotype was observed at least ten times. V gene TRBV7-2 combines with J gene TRBJ1-5; unclear D gene. The CDR3 is made up of 13 amino acids. Germline V gene lookup returns CDR1 SGHTA and CDR2 FQGNSA. V lost 6 bases, J lost 0 bases, and 6 bases lay in between. DNA for the CDR3: TGTGCCAGCAGTTTAATTAGCAATCAGCCCCAGCATTTT. It translates to CASSLISNQPQHF.